This T cell receptor (beta chain) was recovered during a study of blood T cells in healthy people across ages. This clonotype appeared a few times. Its antigen is not known. Then a second PCR, running about 7 to 11 cycles, was carried out with a sample-barcoded 5' primer and a J-beta primer mix. TCRdb itself ran the 5' RACE reads through MiXCR, one entry per CDR3 protein. The table records hundreds of thousands of distinct CDR3 sequences, 62% of them present only once. General study points: PBMC samples, being unsorted, prevented any conclusive comparison of naive and antigen-experienced cells. Naive T cell percentage and TCR beta diversity correlated strongly. Because donor CMV status was unknown, expanded clonotype changes were possibly confounded. Underestimates were what the diversity estimates from one million T cells were considered to be.

The CDR3 is made up of 14 amino acids. Trimming took 1 base from V and 2 from J, leaving 9 bases between them. The TCR sequence derives from a man aged 25 to 40 in good health. The sample comprised blood. This chain uses TRBV12-3 or TRBV12-4 with TRBJ2-7; D remains ambiguous. CDR3 region: CASSLDGPTYEQYF. The CDR3 nucleotides read TGTGCCAGCAGTTTAGATGGTCCGACCTACGAGCAGTACTTC.